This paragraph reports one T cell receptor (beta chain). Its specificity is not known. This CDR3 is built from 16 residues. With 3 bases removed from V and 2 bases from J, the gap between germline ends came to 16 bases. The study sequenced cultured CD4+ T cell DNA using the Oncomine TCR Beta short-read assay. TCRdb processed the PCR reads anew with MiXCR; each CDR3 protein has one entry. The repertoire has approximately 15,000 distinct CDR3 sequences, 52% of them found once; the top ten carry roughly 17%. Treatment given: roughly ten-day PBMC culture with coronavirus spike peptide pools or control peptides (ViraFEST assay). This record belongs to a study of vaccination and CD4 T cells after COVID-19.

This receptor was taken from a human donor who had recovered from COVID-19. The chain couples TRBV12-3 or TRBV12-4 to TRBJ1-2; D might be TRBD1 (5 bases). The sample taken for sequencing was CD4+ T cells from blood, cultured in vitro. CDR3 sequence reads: CASSFGRRAGNYGYTF. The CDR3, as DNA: TGTGCCAGCAGTTTTGGTCGCAGGGCGGGCAACTATGGCTACACCTTC.